This entry is about one T cell receptor beta chain. The library came from three nested PCR rounds adapted from ARM-PCR protocols. One entry per CDR3 protein, called by TCRdb with MiXCR from the multiplex PCR reads. This table holds about 98,000 distinct CDR3 sequences, roughly 78% found once. This sample was included in a study of tumor and adjacent non-tumor tissue in lung cancer. Germline V gene data show CDR1 as SQVTM and CDR2 as ANQGSEA. Trimming shortened V by 6 bases and J by 5 bases, and 16 bases separated the two germline ends. The CDR3 runs 13 residues. RNA was extracted from bulk tissue without any cell sorting. More than 3 cm separated this lung sample from the edge of the tumor.

The V gene is TRBV29-1, the J gene TRBJ1-2; perhaps TRBD1 as D (5 bases). Specimen: distant non-tumor lung tissue. The receptor comes from a man between 60 and 75 years old with small cell lung cancer. The CDR3 nucleotides are TGCAGCGTCGTGATAGGGGCCTTATATGGCTACACCTTC. Its translation is CSVVIGALYGYTF.